Listed below are T cell receptor beta chains from one sample, sequenced in a study of cytomegalovirus exposure and HLA in healthy donors. TCRdb's copy holds only in-frame clones and misses some; the assay was immunoSEQ multiplex PCR. This sample yields approximately 99,000 clones, of which roughly 83% are seen a single time; over 2.5% belongs to the top ten. The material sequenced was PBMCs. The receptors originated from a male donor in good health and CMV-seropositive. Both conserved end residues are part of each CDR3. A D gene is named only where the DNA matches it firmly. Clone size is shown for a subset of rows, as once, few, many or a class of expanded clone.

clone size | J gene | D gene | V gene | CDR3 DNA | CDR3 protein
. | TRBJ1-1 | TRBD1 | TRBV6-5 | TGTGCCAGCAGCTGGGACAGGGGCACTGAAGCTTTCTTT | CASSWDRGTEAFF
. | TRBJ1-1 | . | TRBV30 | TGTGCCTGGGAGCCAGGCATGAACACTGAAGCTTTCTTT | CAWEPGMNTEAFF
few | TRBJ1-6 | TRBD1 | TRBV4-1 | TGCGCCAGCAGCCGGGACAGGGGTATGTCGGATTCACCCCTCCACTTT | CASSRDRGMSDSPLHF
few | TRBJ2-7 | . | TRBV6-5 | TGTGCCAGGGGGAGGACTTTCTCCTACGAGCAGTACTTC | CARGRTFSYEQYF
few | TRBJ1-5 | . | TRBV4-2 | TGTGCCAGCAGCCAACCAGGGAATCAGCCCCAGCATTTT | CASSQPGNQPQHF
once | TRBJ1-1 | . | TRBV7-2 | TGTGCCAGCAGCTTAGATGTAGCGGCCTCCGAAGCTTTCTTT | CASSLDVAASEAFF
. | TRBJ1-1 | . | TRBV6-1 | TGTGCCAGTCGTTTAGGGGACACTGAAGCTTTCTTT | CASRLGDTEAFF
. | TRBJ2-7 | TRBD2 | TRBV5-1 | TGCGCCAGCAGCCCCGGGACTAACCTGTGGGGCGAGCAGTACTTC | CASSPGTNLWGEQYF
. | TRBJ1-2 | . | TRBV6-1 | TGTGCCAGCAGTAGTAACAGAGAGAACTATGGCTACACCTTC | CASSSNRENYGYTF
few | TRBJ1-2 | TRBD1 | TRBV19 | TGTGCCAGTAGGGGGACAGGTCTTTTCTCCTATGGCTACACCTTC | CASRGTGLFSYGYTF
. | TRBJ1-2 | TRBD1 | TRBV25-1 | TGTGCCAGCAGTGATTCGACAGGGTTTGGATATGGCTACACCTTC | CASSDSTGFGYGYTF
. | TRBJ2-7 | TRBD1 | TRBV27 | TGTGCCAGCAGTTCCTCCTTGACAGGGGATTCCTACGAGCAGTACTTC | CASSSSLTGDSYEQYF
. | TRBJ1-1 | TRBD1 | TRBV2 | TGTGCCAGCACCGAACAGGGGATCTCAAACACTGAAGCTTTCTTT | CASTEQGISNTEAFF
. | TRBJ1-3 | TRBD1 | TRBV7-9 | TGTGCCAGCAGCGGCCGGGACAGACATCTGAGCTCTGGAAACACCATATATTTT | CASSGRDRHLSSGNTIYF
. | TRBJ1-1 | . | TRBV12-2 | TGTGCAAGTCGCTTGTGGGGGGGCCTGAACACTGAAGCTTTCTTT | CASRLWGGLNTEAFF
. | TRBJ2-7 | . | TRBV11-2 | TGTGCCAGCAGCACATCACAGGGCTACGAGCAGTACTTC | CASSTSQGYEQYF
. | TRBJ1-4 | . | TRBV4-1 | TGCGCCAGCAGCCAATTACAGGGAGCAACTAATGAAAAACTGTTTTTT | CASSQLQGATNEKLFF
. | TRBJ1-1 | . | TRBV30 | TGTGCCTGGAATCCGGGACAACGAGTCAGCACTGAAGCTTTCTTT | CAWNPGQRVSTEAFF